Listed here are 14 T cell receptor beta chains from one sample, sequenced in a study of blood T cell repertoires in COVID-19 (dated by TCRdb to 2020 to 2021). Library creation used the immunoSEQ multiplex PCR assay. TCRdb took over this immuneACCESS table, retaining in-frame rearrangements with V and J assigned. Such tables are incomplete; in checked studies, under half of the missing clones stem from an unresolved V gene, and the remainder is unexplained. Present in this sample are 150,000 or so clones, 75% to 80% of which were seen just once. The ten most abundant clones make up roughly 2.9% of the sample. The specimen sequenced was PBMCs or T cells enriched from blood (not recorded which). These receptors were obtained from a woman aged 45-65 years who had recovered from COVID-19.

V gene TRBV28 combines with J gene TRBJ1-4; D not resolved. V lost 5 bases and J lost 10, with 17 bases in between. CDR3 length: 14 residues. Germline values: CDR1 MDHEN, CDR2 SYDVKM. The CDR3 nucleotides read TGTGCCAGCAGTCCCATCCCTTCCGGCGGAAAACTGTTTTTT. As protein: CASSPIPSGGKLFF.

The rearrangement links TRBV19 to TRBJ1-4; D call uncertain. The V gene's germline CDR1 is LNHDA and CDR2 SQIVND (reference sequence). The CDR3 contains 11 residues. The V and J ends lost 5 bases and 8 bases respectively, with 6 bases between them. CDR3 amino acids: CASSPREKLFF. The CDR3 DNA follows: TGTGCCAGTAGTCCGAGGGAAAAACTGTTTTTT.

This chain uses TRBV9 with TRBJ2-5; 9 bases align to TRBD2. CDR1 and CDR2 from the germline V gene are SGDLS and YYNGEE. The V and J ends lost 4 bases and 0 bases, in that order; junction bases with no gene match: 4. The CDR3 is 15 amino acids. The CDR3 here is CASSPSGAYQETQYF. CDR3 DNA sequence: TGTGCCAGCAGCCCTAGCGGGGCTTACCAAGAGACCCAGTACTTC.

The chain joins TRBV5-4 to TRBJ2-1; perhaps TRBD1 as D (6 bases). The germline gives CDR1 SGHNT, CDR2 YYREEE (reference sequence). Trimming left V 4 bases short and J 6 bases short, with 17 bases between. The CDR3 loop spans 15 amino acids. In nucleotides, the CDR3 is TGTGCCAGCAGCACCGGACAGTCCGGTCCCAATGAGCAGTTCTTC. Its translation is CASSTGQSGPNEQFF.

The genes are TRBV6-5 and TRBJ2-7, with 11 bases that match TRBD1. Germline V lookup: CDR1 MNHEY, CDR2 SVGAGI. With V trimmed by 7 bases and J by 6 bases, 8 bases remained unmatched. The CDR3 spans 14 residues. As DNA, the CDR3 is TGTGCCAGCAAGAGGGACAGGGGGACCGGCGAGCAGTACTTC. Translated, it gives CASKRDRGTGEQYF.

This clone appeared a single time. The chain uses TRBV7-9 and TRBJ2-4, with a weak D call TRBD2 (6 bases). CDR3 length: 16 residues. V lost 5 bases, J lost 3 bases, and 17 bases lay in between. Germline CDR1 and CDR2: SEHNR and FQNEAQ (reference sequence). The DNA for the CDR3 is TGTGCCAGCAGCCCAATAGGAGGGGCTGACAAAAACATTCAGTACTTC. As protein: CASSPIGGADKNIQYF.

The chain employs TRBV9 and TRBJ1-6; no firm D call. Germline loops: CDR1 SGDLS, CDR2 YYNGEE. V lost 1 base and J 5 bases, leaving 7 bases between the germline ends. CDR3 length: 14 amino acids. DNA of the CDR3: TGTGCCAGCAGCGTACGGCAGGATAATTCACCCCTCCACTTT. This gives the protein CASSVRQDNSPLHF.

This clone was found once. The rearrangement links TRBV6-5 to TRBJ1-2; 8 bases line up with TRBD1. Germline loops: CDR1 MNHEY, CDR2 SVGAGI. The CDR3 is 13 residues long. V lost 5 bases, J lost 7 bases, and 6 bases stayed unmatched. DNA for the CDR3: TGTGCCAGCAGTAACGACAGGGGTCGTGGCTACACCTTC. Protein sequence: CASSNDRGRGYTF.

The rearrangement uses TRBV7-8 and TRBJ1-5; D is uncertain. Germline-derived CDR1 and CDR2 are SGHVS and FQNEAQ. The CDR3 extends over 14 amino acids. Trimming shortened V by 7 bases and J by 1 base, and 11 bases separated the two germline ends. CDR3 in amino acids: CASTEGMSNQPQHF. The CDR3 DNA sequence: TGTGCCAGCACCGAGGGAATGAGCAATCAGCCCCAGCATTTT.

This clone appeared a single time. The CDR3 reads CASSEYTGAYEQYF. For the CDR3, the DNA is TGCGCCAGCAGTGAATATACGGGAGCCTACGAGCAGTACTTC. V usage is TRBV10-2 and J usage is TRBJ2-7; D is possibly TRBD2 (6 bases). Deletions cut 3 bases from V and 2 bases from J, with 11 bases between. The CDR3 has 14 amino acids. Germline V gene sequence: CDR1 WSHSY, CDR2 SAAADI.

The genes are TRBV7-9 and TRBJ1-2; the D gene is possibly TRBD1 (6 bases). CDR3 length: 15 amino acids. The germline gives CDR1 SEHNR, CDR2 FQNEAQ (reference sequence). The V gene lost 2 bases and the J gene lost 4 bases, with 14 bases spanning the gap. The CDR3 DNA sequence: TGTGCCAGCAGCTTAAATCAAGCAGGGGCCTATGGCTACACCTTC. Translating it yields CASSLNQAGAYGYTF.

J is TRBJ2-7 and V is TRBV4-1; 7 bases are shared with TRBD1. Germline CDR1 and CDR2: MGHRA and YSYEKL. The CDR3 spans 15 residues. The junction had 6 bases not matched to a gene; V was cut back by 1 base and J by 3 bases. This CDR3 reads CASSQAWTGDYEQYF. The CDR3 coding sequence is TGCGCCAGCAGCCAAGCCTGGACAGGAGACTACGAGCAGTACTTC.

V is TRBV7-2 and J is TRBJ2-3; 12 bases are shared with TRBD2. Trimming took 5 bases from V and 10 from J; bases not matched to a gene: 7. The CDR3 is made up of 14 amino acids. Germline lookup yields CDR1 SGHTA and CDR2 FQGNSA. The DNA of the CDR3 is TGTGCCAGCAGCCCAAGGACTAGCGGGGTGGCGCAGTATTTT. Residues: CASSPRTSGVAQYF.

The CDR3 bases are TGTGCCAGCAGCTTAGTACAGCAAAATTCACCCCTCCACTTT. As protein: CASSLVQQNSPLHF. The J gene is TRBJ1-6, the V gene TRBV5-6; D call uncertain. This CDR3 has 14 residues. Germline-derived CDR1 and CDR2 are SGHDT and YYEEEE. Trimming took 2 bases from V and 7 from J, leaving 10 bases between them.